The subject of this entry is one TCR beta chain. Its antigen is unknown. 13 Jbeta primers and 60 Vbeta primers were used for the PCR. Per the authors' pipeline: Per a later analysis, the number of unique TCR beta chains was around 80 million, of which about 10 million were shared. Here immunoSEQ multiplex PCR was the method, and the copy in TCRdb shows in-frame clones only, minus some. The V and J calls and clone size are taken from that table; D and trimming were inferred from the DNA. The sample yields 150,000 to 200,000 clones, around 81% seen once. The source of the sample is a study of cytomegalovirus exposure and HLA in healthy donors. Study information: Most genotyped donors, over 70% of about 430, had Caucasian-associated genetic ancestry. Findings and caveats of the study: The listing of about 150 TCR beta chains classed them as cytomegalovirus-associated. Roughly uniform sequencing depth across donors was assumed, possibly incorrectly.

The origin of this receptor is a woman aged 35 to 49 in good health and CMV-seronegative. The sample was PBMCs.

The CDR3 protein is CAWSVGGFASYEQYF. Written as DNA, the CDR3 is TGTGCCTGGAGTGTGGGGGGGTTCGCCTCCTACGAGCAGTACTTC. V usage is TRBV30 and J usage is TRBJ2-7; 7 bases line up with TRBD2. Trimming at V came to 0 bases and at J to 0 bases, leaving 5 bases not matched to a gene. Germline CDR1 GTSNPN, CDR2 SVGIG (reference sequence). The CDR3 spans 15 residues.